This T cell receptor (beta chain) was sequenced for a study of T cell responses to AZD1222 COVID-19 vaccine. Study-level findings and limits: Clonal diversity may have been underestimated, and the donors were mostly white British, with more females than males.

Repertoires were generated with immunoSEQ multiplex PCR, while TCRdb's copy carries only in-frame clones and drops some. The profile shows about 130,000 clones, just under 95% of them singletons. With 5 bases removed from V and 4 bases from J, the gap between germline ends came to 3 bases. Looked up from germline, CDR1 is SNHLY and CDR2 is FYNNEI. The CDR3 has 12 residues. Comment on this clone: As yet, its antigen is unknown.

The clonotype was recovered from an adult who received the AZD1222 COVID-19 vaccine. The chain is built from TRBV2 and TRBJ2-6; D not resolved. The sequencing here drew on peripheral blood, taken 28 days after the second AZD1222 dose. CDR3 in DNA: TGTGCCAGCAGTTTAGGGGCCAACGTCCTGACTTTC. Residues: CASSLGANVLTF.